This entry concerns a single T cell receptor (beta chain). The antigen is not known. This entry comes from a study of T cells expressing NK-cell markers. TCRdb reprocessed the 5' RACE reads; each CDR3 protein has one entry and no DNA is given. The listing contains around 550,000 distinct CDR3 sequences. Study-level points and caveats: Of the CD8+ T cells in about 6 donors, about 1.0-7.5% belonged to dominant NKG2C+ clonotypes.

The length of the CDR3 is 13 residues. Germline V gene sequence: CDR1 KGHDR, CDR2 SFDVKD. The receptor was derived from a young man in good health. The source material was blood T cells: a sorted CD56 or NKG2C T cell subset, CD4+ or CD8+ T cells, or bulk PBMC T cells (not recorded which). The chain joins TRBV24-1 to TRBJ2-1. CDR3 loop: CATSDFFADEQFF.